The 2 T cell receptor beta chains presented below share a single source sample, sequenced in a study of graft-versus-host responses after intestinal transplantation. Their antigens remain unidentified. Sequencing used immunoSEQ multiplex PCR; TCRdb keeps in-frame clones, though not all of them. Of 130,000 or so clones in the sample, around nine tenths are singletons; the top ten hold about 0.16%. The specimen comprised unstimulated CD4+ T cells sorted from spleen or lymph node cells, sampled before intestinal transplant. Source of these receptors: a human donor who received an intestinal transplant.

The chain couples TRBV4-1 to TRBJ2-2; no clear D. The CDR3 length is 15 residues. From germline, CDR1 is MGHRA and CDR2 YSYEKL. V lost 0 bases and J lost 4, with 9 bases in between. CDR3 DNA sequence: TGCGCCAGCAGCCAAGAGGCAGGAACCACCGGGGAGCTGTTTTTT. Amino acid sequence: CASSQEAGTTGELFF.

V usage is TRBV19 and J usage is TRBJ2-7; 7 bases align to TRBD1. After removal of 6 bases from V and 0 bases from J, the junction contained 5 bases not matched to a gene. Germline V gene sequence: CDR1 LNHDA, CDR2 SQIVND (reference sequence). This CDR3 is built from 14 residues. CDR3 region: CASRRTGTSYEQYF. CDR3 in DNA: TGTGCCAGTAGAAGGACAGGTACCTCCTACGAGCAGTACTTC.